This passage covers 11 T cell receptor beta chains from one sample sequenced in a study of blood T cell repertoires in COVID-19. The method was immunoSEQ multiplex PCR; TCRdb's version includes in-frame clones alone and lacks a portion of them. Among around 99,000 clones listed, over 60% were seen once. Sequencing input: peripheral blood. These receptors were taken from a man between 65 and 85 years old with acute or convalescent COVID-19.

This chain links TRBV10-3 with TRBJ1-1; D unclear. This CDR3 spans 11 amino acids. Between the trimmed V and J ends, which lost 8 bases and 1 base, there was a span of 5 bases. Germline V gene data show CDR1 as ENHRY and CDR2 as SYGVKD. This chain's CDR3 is CAIPGNTEAFF. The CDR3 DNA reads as TGTGCCATCCCGGGGAACACTGAAGCTTTCTTT.

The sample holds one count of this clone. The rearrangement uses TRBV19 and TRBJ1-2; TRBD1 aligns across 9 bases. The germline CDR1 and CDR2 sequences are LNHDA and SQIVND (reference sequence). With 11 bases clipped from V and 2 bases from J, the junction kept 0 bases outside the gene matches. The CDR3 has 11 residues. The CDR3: CAGQGNYGYTF. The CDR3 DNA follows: TGTGCCGGACAGGGGAACTATGGCTACACCTTC.

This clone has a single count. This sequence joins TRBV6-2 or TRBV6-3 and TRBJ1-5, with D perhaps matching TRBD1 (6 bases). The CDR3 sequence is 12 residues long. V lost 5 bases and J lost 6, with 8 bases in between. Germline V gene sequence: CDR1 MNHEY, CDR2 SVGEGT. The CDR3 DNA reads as TGTGCCAGCAGTCAGGGGACTCAGCCCCAGCATTTT. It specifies CASSQGTQPQHF.

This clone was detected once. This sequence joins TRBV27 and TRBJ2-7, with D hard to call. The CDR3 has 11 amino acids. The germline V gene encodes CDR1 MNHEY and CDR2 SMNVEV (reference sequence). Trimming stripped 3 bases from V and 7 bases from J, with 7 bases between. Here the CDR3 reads CASSFGPEQYF. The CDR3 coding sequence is TGTGCCAGCAGTTTTGGGCCGGAGCAGTACTTC.

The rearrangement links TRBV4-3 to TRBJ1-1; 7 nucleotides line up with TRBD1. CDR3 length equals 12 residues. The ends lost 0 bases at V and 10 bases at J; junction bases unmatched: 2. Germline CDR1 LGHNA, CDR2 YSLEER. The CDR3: CASSQETGRAFF. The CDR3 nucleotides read TGCGCCAGCAGCCAAGAGACAGGGCGAGCTTTCTTT.

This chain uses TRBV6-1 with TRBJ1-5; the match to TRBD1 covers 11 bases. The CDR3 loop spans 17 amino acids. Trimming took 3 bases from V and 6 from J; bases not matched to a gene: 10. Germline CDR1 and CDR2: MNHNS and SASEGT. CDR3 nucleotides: TGTGCCAGCAGTGACACGAAGGACAGGGGGCGCAGTCAGCCCCAGCATTTT. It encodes CASSDTKDRGRSQPQHF.

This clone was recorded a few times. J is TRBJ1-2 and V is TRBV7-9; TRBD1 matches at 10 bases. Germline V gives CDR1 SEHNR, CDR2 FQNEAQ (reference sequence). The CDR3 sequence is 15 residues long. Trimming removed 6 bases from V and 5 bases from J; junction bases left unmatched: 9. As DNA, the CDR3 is TGTGCCAGCAGATCCTCGGGGACAGGGGAATATGGCTACACCTTC. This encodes CASRSSGTGEYGYTF.

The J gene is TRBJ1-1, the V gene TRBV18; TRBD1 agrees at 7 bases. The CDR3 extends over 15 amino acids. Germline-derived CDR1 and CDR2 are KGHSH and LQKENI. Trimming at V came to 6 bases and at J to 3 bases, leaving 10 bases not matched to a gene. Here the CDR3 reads CASSVTGVGDTEAFF. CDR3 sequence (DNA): TGTGCCAGCTCCGTTACAGGGGTGGGGGACACTGAAGCTTTCTTT.

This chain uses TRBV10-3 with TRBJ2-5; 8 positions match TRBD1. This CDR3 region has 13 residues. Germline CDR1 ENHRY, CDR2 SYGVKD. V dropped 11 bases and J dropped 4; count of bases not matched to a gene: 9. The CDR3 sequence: CASGGQGAETQYF. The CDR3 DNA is TGTGCCTCTGGAGGGCAGGGGGCAGAGACCCAGTACTTC.

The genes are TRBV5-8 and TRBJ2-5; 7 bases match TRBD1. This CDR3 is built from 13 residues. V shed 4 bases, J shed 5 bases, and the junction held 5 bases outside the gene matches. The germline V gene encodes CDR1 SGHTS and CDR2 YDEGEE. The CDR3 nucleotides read TGTGCCAGCAGCCCACAGGGGAAGGAGACCCAGTACTTC. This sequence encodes CASSPQGKETQYF.

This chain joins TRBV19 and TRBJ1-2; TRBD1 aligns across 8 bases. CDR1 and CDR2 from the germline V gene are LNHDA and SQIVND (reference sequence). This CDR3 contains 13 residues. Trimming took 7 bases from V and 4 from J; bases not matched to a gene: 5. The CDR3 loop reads CASTRGQGYGYTF. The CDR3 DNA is TGTGCCAGTACCAGGGGGCAGGGCTATGGCTACACCTTC.